A selection of T cell receptor beta chains follows, all from one sample in a study of blood T cells in healthy people across ages. TCRdb re-called the 5' RACE reads with MiXCR, one entry per CDR3 protein. The sample has about 1,500,000 distinct CDR3 sequences, 28% seen once; the top ten hold approximately 7.7%. The specimen sequenced was blood. These receptors were collected from a woman in her twenties or thirties in good health. Each CDR3 is given with its conserved first and last residue. D genes are given only for firm matches. The size entry is marked missing in some rows and otherwise reads once, few, many or a size class.

D	J	size	V	DNA	CDR3
TRBD1	TRBJ1-5	.	TRBV5-6	TGTGCCAGCAGCTATACACGGGAGGGGGCGATAGGGCAGCCCCAGCATTTT	CASSYTREGAIGQPQHF
.	TRBJ2-6	.	TRBV21-1	TGTGCCAGCAGCAACATAGAGGCGAGACAGCCTAACTCTGGGGCCAACGTCCTGACTTTC	CASSNIEARQPNSGANVLTF
.	TRBJ2-5	.	TRBV5-1	TGCGCCAGCAGCCCCCCCCAGGGTGGGGGAGAGACCCAGTACTTC	CASSPPQGGGETQYF
TRBD2	TRBJ2-7	.	TRBV5-1	TGCGCCAGCAGCTTAAAGGGACTAGCGGGGGTATACGAGCAGTACTTC	CASSLKGLAGVYEQYF
.	TRBJ1-4	many	TRBV5-1	TGCGCCAGCAGCTTGGGGGAGAATGAAAAACTGTTTTTT	CASSLGENEKLFF
.	TRBJ2-5	.	TRBV11-2	TGTGCCAGCAGCCCTAACAGGTATCAAGAGACCCAGTACTTC	CASSPNRYQETQYF
.	TRBJ1-1	.	TRBV20-1	TGCAGTGCTAGAGATGTCAACCCCAGGGTTAGCTACTTGAACACTGAAGCTTTCTTT	CSARDVNPRVSYLNTEAFF
TRBD2	TRBJ2-1	.	TRBV15	TGTGCCACCAGCAGATTAGGGACGGGCTGGGGAGGGAATTGGCAGTTCTTC	CATSRLGTGWGGNWQFF
.	TRBJ1-1	few	TRBV20-1	TGCAGTGCTAAGTCCAACAGGGCACCGAACACTGAAGCTTTCTTT	CSAKSNRAPNTEAFF
TRBD1	TRBJ1-2	few	TRBV18	TGTGCCAGCTCACCAGGACAGGACACGCTCTATGGCTACACCTTC	CASSPGQDTLYGYTF
.	TRBJ1-6	.	TRBV3-1	TGTGCCAGCAGCCTCGGACACGTCTCCTATAATTCACCCCTCCACTTT	CASSLGHVSYNSPLHF
TRBD1	TRBJ1-2	.	TRBV6-5	TGTGCCAGCAGTTACGATTGGACAGGCTTGGCTGGCTACACCTTC	CASSYDWTGLAGYTF
.	TRBJ1-5	few	TRBV7-2	TGTGCCAGCAGCTTAGTCGCTCAGGGTGGGCAGCCCCAGCATTTT	CASSLVAQGGQPQHF